What follows describes a single T cell receptor (beta chain). Its cognate antigen is unknown. This entry comes from a study of T cells after yellow fever vaccination. General study findings and limits: The CD4 compartment and the CD8 compartment contained a small share of clonotypes in common.

V lost 4 bases, J lost 6 bases, and 6 bases stayed unmatched. This CDR3 is 15 amino acids long. The germline gives CDR1 MGHDK, CDR2 SYGVNS. The study made its TCR cDNA through 5'RACE template switching. That step introduced a universal primer site along with UMIs. MiXCR, applied by TCRdb to the 5' RACE reads, yields one record per CDR3 protein. The repertoire holds 450,000 to 550,000 distinct CDR3 sequences, with 21% as singletons. The receptor's source is a man aged 18 to 35 who received the YFV17D yellow fever vaccine. The genes are TRBV25-1 and TRBJ2-2; the match to TRBD2 covers 9 bases. The sequences come from PBMCs, collected less than 25 days after the first yellow fever vaccination. The CDR3 reads CASSAERGVAGELFF. DNA of the CDR3: TGTGCCAGCAGTGCTGAGCGGGGGGTCGCCGGGGAGCTGTTTTTT.